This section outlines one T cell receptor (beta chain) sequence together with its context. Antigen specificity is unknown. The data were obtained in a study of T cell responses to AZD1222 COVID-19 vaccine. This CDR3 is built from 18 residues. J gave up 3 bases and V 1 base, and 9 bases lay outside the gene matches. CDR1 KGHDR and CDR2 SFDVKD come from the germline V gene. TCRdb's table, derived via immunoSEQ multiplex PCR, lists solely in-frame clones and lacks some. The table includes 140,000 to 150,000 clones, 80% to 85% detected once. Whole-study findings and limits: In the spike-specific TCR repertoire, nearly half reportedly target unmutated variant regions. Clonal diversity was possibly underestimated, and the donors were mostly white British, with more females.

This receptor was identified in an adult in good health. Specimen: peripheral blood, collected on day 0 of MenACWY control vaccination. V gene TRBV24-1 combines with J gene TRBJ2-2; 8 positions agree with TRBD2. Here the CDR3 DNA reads TGTGCCACCAGTGATTTCTGGTCGGGGGGGCCGGACACCGGGGAGCTGTTTTTT. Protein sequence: CATSDFWSGGPDTGELFF.